What follows describes a single TCR beta chain. Other DNA variants within this sample encode the same CDR3. Authors' analysis steps: Amplification of reference gene primers provided the estimated nucleated cell counts. Clones were read by immunoSEQ multiplex PCR, and TCRdb kept only the in-frame ones, dropping some. V, J and clone size derive from that table, while D and trimming were established from the DNA sequence. The sample records fewer than 350,000 clones, 88% being singletons. The CDR3 contains 15 residues. Germline CDR1 and CDR2: SGDLS and YYNGEE. V was pared by 0 bases and J by 4 bases, with 5 bases of the junction left unmatched. The data were taken from a study of blood T cell repertoires in COVID-19.

The sample was peripheral blood. This chain joins TRBV9 and TRBJ1-2; the match to TRBD1 covers 8 bases. The receptor was derived from a woman aged 30 to 39 with COVID-19, enrolled during active disease. Here the CDR3 DNA reads TGTGCCAGCAGCGTAGGAGGGACAGGTCGCTATGGCTACACCTTC. Translated, it gives CASSVGGTGRYGYTF. The whole variable domain, filled in from reference TRBV9 and TRBJ1-2, reads DSGVTQTPKHLITATGQRVTLRCSPRSGDLSVYWYQQSLDQGLQFLIQYYNGEERAKGNILERFSAQQFPDLHSELNLSSLELGDSALYFCASSVGGTGRYGYTFGSGTRLTVV.